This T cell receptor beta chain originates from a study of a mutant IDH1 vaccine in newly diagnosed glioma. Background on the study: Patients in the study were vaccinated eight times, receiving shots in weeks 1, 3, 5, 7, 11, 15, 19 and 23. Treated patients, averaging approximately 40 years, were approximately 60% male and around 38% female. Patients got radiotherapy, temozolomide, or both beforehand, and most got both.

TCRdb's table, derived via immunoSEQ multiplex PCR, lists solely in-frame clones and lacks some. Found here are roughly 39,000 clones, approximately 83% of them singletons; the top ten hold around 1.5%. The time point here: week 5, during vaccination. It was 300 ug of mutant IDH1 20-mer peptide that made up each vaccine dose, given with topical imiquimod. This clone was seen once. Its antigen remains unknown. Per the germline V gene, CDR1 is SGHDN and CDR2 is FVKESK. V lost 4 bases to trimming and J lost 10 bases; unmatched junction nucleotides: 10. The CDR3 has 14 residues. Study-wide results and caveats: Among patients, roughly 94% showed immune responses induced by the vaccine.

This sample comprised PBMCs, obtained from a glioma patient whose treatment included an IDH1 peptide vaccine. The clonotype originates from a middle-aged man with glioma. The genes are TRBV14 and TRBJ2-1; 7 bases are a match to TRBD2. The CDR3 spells CASSRDLGGLEQFF. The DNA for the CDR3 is TGTGCCAGCAGCCGGGACTTGGGAGGGTTAGAGCAGTTCTTC.